These T cell receptor beta chains were read from a single sample in a study of vaccination and CD4 T cells after COVID-19. What these receptors recognize is not known. TCRdb re-called the PCR reads with MiXCR, one entry per CDR3 protein. The sample shows 9,000 to 10,000 distinct CDR3 sequences, about 34% of them seen only once. Sequenced: CD4+ T cells from blood, cultured in vitro. All receptors derive from a human donor in good health. Each CDR3 is given with its conserved first and last residue. The D gene is left open where the match is weak.

v_gene	j_gene	d_gene	CDR3aa
TRBV10-3	TRBJ2-7	NA	CAISGHEQYF
TRBV7-2	TRBJ1-2	NA	CASSGPGYGYTF
TRBV18	TRBJ2-3	NA	CASSQLGPRGDTQYF
TRBV20-1	TRBJ2-3	TRBD2	CSAGLAGQDTQYF
TRBV20-1	TRBJ2-5	TRBD2	CSAQSGNRETQYF
TRBV6-1	TRBJ1-2	NA	CASSEALGQSYGYTF
TRBV5-1	TRBJ1-5	NA	CASSLGSNQPQHF
TRBV18	TRBJ2-7	TRBD1	CASSTGTGESEQYF
TRBV27	TRBJ1-2	NA	CASRPGRLYYGYTF
TRBV27	TRBJ2-6	NA	CATTRDGSGANVLTF
TRBV18	TRBJ1-5	NA	CASSLAGGDNQPQHF
TRBV4-3	TRBJ2-3	NA	CASSQGRGSTARDTQYF
TRBV7-2	TRBJ2-2	TRBD2	CASSLVGTSGSTGELFF
TRBV20-1	TRBJ2-1	TRBD2	CSARDVAGGSYNEQFF
TRBV30	TRBJ1-2	NA	CAWSPLPGYGYTF
TRBV28	TRBJ1-6	NA	CASRPTSYNSPLHF
TRBV14	TRBJ1-2	NA	CASSQDPRAGGYTF
TRBV11-3	TRBJ1-6	TRBD1	CASSLTGNSPLHF
TRBV20-1	TRBJ1-5	NA	CSARVRGVNQPQHF
TRBV10-1	TRBJ1-1	NA	CASSEPLEEAFF
TRBV12-3/TRBV12-4	TRBJ1-2	NA	CASSYRRPNYGYTF
TRBV15	TRBJ2-7	NA	CATSRGPGTPKYEQYF
TRBV19	TRBJ1-6	NA	CASSIGPSANSPLHF
TRBV2	TRBJ2-7	TRBD1	CASRGAPGQVSYEQYF
TRBV14	TRBJ2-2	NA	CASSQGYWWRRGELFF
TRBV28	TRBJ1-5	NA	CASSLLRVDQPQHF
TRBV20-1	TRBJ1-2	NA	CSAPRQLYGYTF
TRBV6-2/TRBV6-3	TRBJ2-7	TRBD2	CASSPTGRTSGRKNEQYF
TRBV6-2/TRBV6-3	TRBJ2-2	TRBD2	CASSSRTSADGELFF
TRBV7-3	TRBJ2-7	NA	CASSRGPAYEQYF
TRBV5-4	TRBJ2-1	NA	CASSLGGETYNEQFF
TRBV7-6	TRBJ2-7	TRBD1	CASSPETGYYEQYF
TRBV20-1	TRBJ2-1	NA	CSAREGGGAKDEQFF
TRBV12-3/TRBV12-4	TRBJ1-2	NA	CASLGPGDYGYTF
TRBV12-3/TRBV12-4	TRBJ2-5	NA	CASSLARGAIGETQYF
TRBV28	TRBJ1-1	NA	CASSLSGRLNTEAFF
TRBV19	TRBJ2-1	TRBD2	CASSSRTSGSQYNEQFF
TRBV10-3	TRBJ2-3	TRBD1	CAISDSRQGAPDTQYF
TRBV15	TRBJ2-1	NA	CATSTGGQGMNEQFF
TRBV6-5	TRBJ2-3	TRBD2	CASSYSMLAVTDTQYF
TRBV10-2	TRBJ2-1	NA	CASQDSEYNEQFF
TRBV20-1	TRBJ2-3	NA	CSAGGLAAQDTQYF
TRBV20-1	TRBJ1-2	NA	CSARKGANYGYTF
TRBV19	TRBJ1-1	NA	CASSYNARTEAFF
TRBV7-2	TRBJ2-3	TRBD2	CASSFLAGGSTDTQYF
TRBV19	TRBJ1-1	NA	CASSIKGDTEAFF
TRBV6-1	TRBJ2-3	TRBD1	CASSEWGQGTDTQYF